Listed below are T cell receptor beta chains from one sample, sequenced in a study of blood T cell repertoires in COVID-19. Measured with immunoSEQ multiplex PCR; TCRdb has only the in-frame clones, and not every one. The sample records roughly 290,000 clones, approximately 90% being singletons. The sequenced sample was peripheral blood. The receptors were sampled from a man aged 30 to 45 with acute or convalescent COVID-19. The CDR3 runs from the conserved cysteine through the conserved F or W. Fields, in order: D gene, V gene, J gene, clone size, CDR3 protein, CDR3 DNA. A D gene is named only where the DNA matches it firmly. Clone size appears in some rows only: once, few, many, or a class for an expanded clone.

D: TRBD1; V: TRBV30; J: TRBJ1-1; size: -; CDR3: CAWSVERGQAFF; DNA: TGTGCCTGGAGTGTGGAAAGGGGGCAAGCTTTCTTT
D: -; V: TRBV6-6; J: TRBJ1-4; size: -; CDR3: CASSERGSALNEKLFF; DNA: TGTGCCAGCAGCGAGAGGGGGTCGGCATTAAATGAAAAACTGTTTTTT
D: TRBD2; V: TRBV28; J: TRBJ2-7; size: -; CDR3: CASSLRLAATYEQYF; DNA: TGTGCCAGCAGTCTCCGACTAGCAGCTACCTACGAGCAGTACTTC
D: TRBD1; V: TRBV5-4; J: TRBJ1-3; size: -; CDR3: CASSVGQAGNTIYF; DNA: TGTGCCAGCAGCGTCGGACAGGCTGGAAACACCATATATTTT
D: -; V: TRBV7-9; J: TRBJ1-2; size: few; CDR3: CASSLGQAKAYGYTF; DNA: TGTGCCAGCAGCTTAGGACAGGCTAAGGCCTATGGCTACACCTTC
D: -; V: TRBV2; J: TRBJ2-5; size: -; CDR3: CASSVVETQYF; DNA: TGTGCCAGCAGTGTAGTGGAGACCCAGTACTTC
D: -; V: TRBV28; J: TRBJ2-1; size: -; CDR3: CASSLKLTGALRGFF; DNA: TGTGCCAGCAGTTTAAAATTGACTGGGGCACTTAGGGGGTTCTTC
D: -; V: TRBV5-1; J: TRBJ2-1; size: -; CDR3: CASSLGPGISNEQFF; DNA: TGCGCCAGCAGCTTGGGGCCAGGAATAAGCAATGAGCAGTTCTTC
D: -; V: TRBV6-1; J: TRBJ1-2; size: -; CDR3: CASSEQAEYGYTF; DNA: TGTGCCAGCAGTGAACAGGCCGAATATGGCTACACCTTC
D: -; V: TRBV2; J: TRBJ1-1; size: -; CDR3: CASINTGLNTEAFF; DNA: TGTGCCAGCATCAATACGGGGTTGAACACTGAAGCTTTCTTT
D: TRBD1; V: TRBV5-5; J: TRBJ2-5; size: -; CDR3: CASRLLTGSEETQYF; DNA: TGTGCCAGCAGGCTTCTGACAGGGAGCGAAGAGACCCAGTACTTC
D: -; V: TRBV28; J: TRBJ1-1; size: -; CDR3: CASVGSTEAFF; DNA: TGTGCCAGTGTTGGGAGCACTGAAGCTTTCTTT
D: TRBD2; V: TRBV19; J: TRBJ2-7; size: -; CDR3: CASSLAGDVTYEQYF; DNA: TGTGCCAGTAGCCTAGCGGGAGATGTAACCTACGAGCAGTACTTC
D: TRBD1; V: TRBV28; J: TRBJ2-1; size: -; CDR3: CASASPSAGGAYNEQFF; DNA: TGTGCCAGCGCCTCTCCCTCGGCAGGGGGCGCCTACAATGAGCAGTTCTTC
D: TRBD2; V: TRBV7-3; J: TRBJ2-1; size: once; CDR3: CASSVRLAGSHEQFF; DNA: TGTGCCAGCTCCGTCCGACTAGCGGGGTCCCATGAGCAGTTCTTC
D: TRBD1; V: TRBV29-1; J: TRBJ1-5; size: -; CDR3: CSVAGDRGNQPQHF; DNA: TGCAGCGTCGCGGGGGACAGGGGGAATCAGCCCCAGCATTTT
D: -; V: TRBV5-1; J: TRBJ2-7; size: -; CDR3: CASSFSQGPLYEQYF; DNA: TGCGCCAGCAGCTTCTCACAGGGCCCTCTCTACGAGCAGTACTTC
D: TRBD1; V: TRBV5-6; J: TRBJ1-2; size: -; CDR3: CASSFGDRVDYGYTF; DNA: TGTGCCAGCAGCTTCGGAGACAGGGTGGACTATGGCTACACCTTC
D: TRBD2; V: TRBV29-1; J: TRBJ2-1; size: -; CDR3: CSVQTGLAGGRSYNEQFF; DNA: TGCAGCGTCCAAACGGGACTAGCGGGGGGGCGGTCCTACAATGAGCAGTTCTTC
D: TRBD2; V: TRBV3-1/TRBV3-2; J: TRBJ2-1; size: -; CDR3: CASSQGRGGAGTTPEQFF; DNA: TGTGCCAGCAGCCAAGGCCGTGGTGGAGCGGGGACCACGCCGGAGCAGTTCTTC
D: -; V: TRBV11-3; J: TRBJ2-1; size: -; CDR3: CASSLVQTRSYNEQFF; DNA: TGTGCCAGCAGCTTAGTTCAAACTAGATCCTACAATGAGCAGTTCTTC
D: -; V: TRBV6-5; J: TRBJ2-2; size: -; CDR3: CASTLGAQAGELFF; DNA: TGTGCCAGCACATTGGGGGCGCAGGCCGGGGAGCTGTTTTTT
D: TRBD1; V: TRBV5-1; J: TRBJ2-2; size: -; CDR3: CASSLSIYQGQGNTGELFF; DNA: TGCGCCAGCAGCTTGTCGATTTATCAGGGACAGGGGAACACCGGGGAGCTGTTTTTT
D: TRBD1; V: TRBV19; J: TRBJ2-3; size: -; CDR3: CASSRFGLRTGVKSDTQYF; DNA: TGTGCCAGTAGTCGCTTCGGTCTTCGGACAGGGGTTAAGTCAGATACGCAGTATTTT
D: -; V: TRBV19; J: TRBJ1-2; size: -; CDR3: CASSRGREDYGYTF; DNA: TGTGCCAGTAGTCGAGGCAGGGAGGACTATGGCTACACCTTC
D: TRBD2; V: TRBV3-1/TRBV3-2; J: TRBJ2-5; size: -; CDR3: CASSQSSGTRKETQYF; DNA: TGTGCCAGCAGCCAATCCTCCGGGACTAGAAAAGAGACCCAGTACTTC
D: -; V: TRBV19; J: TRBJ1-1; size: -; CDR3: CASSLGRGTEAFF; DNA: TGTGCCAGTAGTCTGGGTCGGGGGACTGAAGCTTTCTTT
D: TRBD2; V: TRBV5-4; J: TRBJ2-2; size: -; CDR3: CASGTSGRANTGELFF; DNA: TGTGCCAGCGGGACTAGCGGGAGGGCGAACACCGGGGAGCTGTTTTTT
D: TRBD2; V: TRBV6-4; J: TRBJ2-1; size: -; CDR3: CASGSGGAFNEQFF; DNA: TGTGCCAGCGGCAGCGGGGGGGCTTTCAATGAGCAGTTCTTC
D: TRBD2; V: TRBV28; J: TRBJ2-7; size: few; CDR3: CASSPTTSGNYEQYF; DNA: TGTGCCAGCAGTCCTACGACTAGCGGCAACTACGAGCAGTACTTC
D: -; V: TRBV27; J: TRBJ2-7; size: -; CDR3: CASSPTPGGAWEQYF; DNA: TGTGCCAGCAGCCCGACCCCGGGGGGCGCCTGGGAGCAGTACTTC
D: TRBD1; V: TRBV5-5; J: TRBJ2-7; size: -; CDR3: CASSPQGSPYEQYF; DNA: TGTGCCAGCAGCCCACAGGGGTCCCCCTACGAGCAGTACTTC
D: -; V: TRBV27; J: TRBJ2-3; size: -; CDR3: CASSFHVPGQQADTQYF; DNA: TGTGCCAGCAGCTTTCATGTACCGGGACAACAGGCAGATACGCAGTATTTT
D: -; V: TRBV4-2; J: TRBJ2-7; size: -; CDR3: CASSQEINEGSFEQYF; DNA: TGTGCCAGCAGCCAAGAGATCAACGAGGGTTCCTTCGAGCAGTACTTC
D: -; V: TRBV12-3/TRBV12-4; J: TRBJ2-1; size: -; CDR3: CASSGIMNNEQFF; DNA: TGTGCCAGCTCCGGGATTATGAACAATGAGCAGTTCTTC
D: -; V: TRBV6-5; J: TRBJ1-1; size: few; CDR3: CASSYSDRLGTEAFF; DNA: TGTGCCAGCAGTTACTCCGACAGGCTGGGCACTGAAGCTTTCTTT
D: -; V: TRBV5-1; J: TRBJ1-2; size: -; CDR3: CASSLDRAYYGYTF; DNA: TGCGCCAGCAGCTTGGACAGGGCGTACTATGGCTACACCTTC
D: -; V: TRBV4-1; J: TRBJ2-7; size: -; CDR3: CASSQVARGYEQYF; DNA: TGCGCCAGCAGCCAAGTAGCCAGGGGATACGAGCAGTACTTC
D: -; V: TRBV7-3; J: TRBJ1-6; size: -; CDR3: CASSFMGSPLHF; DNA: TGTGCCAGCAGCTTTATGGGCTCACCCCTCCACTTT
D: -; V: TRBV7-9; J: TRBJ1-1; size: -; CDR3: CASSLGFIGQRLEAFF; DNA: TGTGCCAGCAGCTTAGGGTTTATAGGACAGAGACTTGAAGCTTTCTTT
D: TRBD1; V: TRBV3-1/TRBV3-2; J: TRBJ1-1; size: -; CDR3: CASSRGQGVTEAFF; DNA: TGTGCCAGCAGCCGGGGACAGGGCGTCACTGAAGCTTTCTTT
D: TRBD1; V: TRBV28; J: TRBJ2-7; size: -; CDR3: CASSPGTGGYHEQYF; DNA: TGTGCCAGCAGCCCCGGGACAGGGGGCTACCACGAGCAGTACTTC
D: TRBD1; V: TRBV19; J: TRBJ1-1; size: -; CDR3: CASSLRRDSLEAFF; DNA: TGTGCCAGTAGTTTACGCCGGGACAGTTTAGAAGCTTTCTTT
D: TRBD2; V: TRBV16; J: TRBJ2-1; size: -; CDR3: CASSQWASGADNEQFF; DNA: TGTGCCAGCAGCCAATGGGCTAGCGGAGCAGACAATGAGCAGTTCTTC
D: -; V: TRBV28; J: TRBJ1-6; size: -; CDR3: CASSLHRDNSPLHF; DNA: TGTGCCAGCAGTTTGCACAGGGATAATTCACCCCTCCACTTT
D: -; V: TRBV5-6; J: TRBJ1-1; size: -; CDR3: CASSLVNRVNTEAFF; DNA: TGTGCCAGCAGCTTGGTAAACCGGGTGAACACTGAAGCTTTCTTT
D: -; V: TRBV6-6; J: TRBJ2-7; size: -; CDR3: CASSYDVRGYEQYF; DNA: TGTGCCAGCAGTTACGATGTACGGGGGTACGAGCAGTACTTC
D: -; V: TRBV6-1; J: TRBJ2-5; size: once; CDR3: CASSERERETQYF; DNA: TGTGCCAGCAGTGAAAGGGAGCGAGAGACCCAGTACTTC
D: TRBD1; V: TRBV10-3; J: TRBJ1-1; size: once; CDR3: CAISEPGGGATEAFF; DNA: TGTGCCATCAGTGAGCCTGGAGGGGGCGCGACTGAAGCTTTCTTT
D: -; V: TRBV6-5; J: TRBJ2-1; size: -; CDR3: CASSTNGLYNEQFF; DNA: TGTGCCAGCAGTACCAACGGACTGTACAATGAGCAGTTCTTC
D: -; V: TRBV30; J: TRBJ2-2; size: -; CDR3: CASTTGRGLDTGELFF; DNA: TGTGCCTCTACTACGGGGCGGGGCCTTGACACCGGGGAGCTGTTTTTT
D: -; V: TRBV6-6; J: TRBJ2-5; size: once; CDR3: CASRIGGIKEETQYF; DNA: TGTGCCAGCAGGATAGGAGGGATCAAGGAAGAGACCCAGTACTTC
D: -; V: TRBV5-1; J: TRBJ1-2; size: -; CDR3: CASSYHPEDYGYTF; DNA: TGCGCCAGCAGCTATCACCCTGAGGACTATGGCTACACCTTC